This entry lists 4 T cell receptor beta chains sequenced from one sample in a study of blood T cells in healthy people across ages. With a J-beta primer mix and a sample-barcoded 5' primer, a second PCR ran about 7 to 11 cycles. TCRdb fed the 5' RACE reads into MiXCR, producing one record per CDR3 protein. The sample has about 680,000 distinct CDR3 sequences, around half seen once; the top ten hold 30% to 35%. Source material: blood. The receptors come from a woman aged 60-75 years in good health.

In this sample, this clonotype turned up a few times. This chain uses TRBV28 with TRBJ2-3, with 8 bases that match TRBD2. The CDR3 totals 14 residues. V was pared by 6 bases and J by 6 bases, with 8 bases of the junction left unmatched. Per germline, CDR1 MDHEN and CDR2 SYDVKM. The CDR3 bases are TGTGCCAGCAGCCCCAGCGGGAGATCGGATACGCAGTATTTT. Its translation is CASSPSGRSDTQYF.

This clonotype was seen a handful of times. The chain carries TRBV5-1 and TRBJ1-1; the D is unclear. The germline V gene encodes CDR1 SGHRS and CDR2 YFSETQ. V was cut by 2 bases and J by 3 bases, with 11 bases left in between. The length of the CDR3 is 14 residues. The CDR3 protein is CASSFGLSDTEAFF. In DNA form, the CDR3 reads TGCGCCAGCAGCTTTGGTCTGTCGGACACTGAAGCTTTCTTT. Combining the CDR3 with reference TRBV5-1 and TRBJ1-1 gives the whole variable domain KAGVTQTPRYLIKTRGQQVTLSCSPISGHRSVSWYQQTPGQGLQFLFEYFSETQRNKGNFPGRFSGRQFSNSRSEMNVSTLELGDSALYLCASSFGLSDTEAFFGQGTRLTVV.

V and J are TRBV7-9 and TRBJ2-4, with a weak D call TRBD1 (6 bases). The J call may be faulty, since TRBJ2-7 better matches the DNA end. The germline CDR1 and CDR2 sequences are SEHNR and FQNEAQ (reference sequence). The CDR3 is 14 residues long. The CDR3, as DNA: TGTGCCAGCAGACCAGCCGGGACAACCTACGAGCAGTACTTC. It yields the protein CASRPAGTTYEQYF.

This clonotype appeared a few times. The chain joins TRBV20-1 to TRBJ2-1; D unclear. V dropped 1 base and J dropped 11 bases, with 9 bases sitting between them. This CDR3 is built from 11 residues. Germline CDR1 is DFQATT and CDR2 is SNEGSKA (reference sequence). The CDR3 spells CSARANSQQFF. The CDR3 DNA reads TGCAGTGCTAGAGCGAACTCCCAGCAGTTCTTC.